A selection of T cell receptor beta chains follows, all from one sample in a study of blood T cell repertoires in COVID-19. Measured with immunoSEQ multiplex PCR; TCRdb has only the in-frame clones, and not every one. The sample consists of approximately 300,000 clones, 85% of them appearing once. The specimen was PBMCs or T cells enriched from blood (not recorded which). Source of these receptors: a woman aged 25 to 39 who had been exposed to COVID-19. CDR3s include the opening cysteine and the closing phenylalanine or tryptophan. The D gene is left open where the match is weak. Some rows have no size entry. The others give once, few or many, or a class for an expanded clone.

>.|TRBD2|TRBJ2-1|TRBV7-3
TGTGCCAGCAGCTTGGGGACTAGCAATCCCTACAATGAGCAGTTCTTC
CASSLGTSNPYNEQFF
>few|TRBD1|TRBJ1-6|TRBV28
TGTGCCAGCAGGAGACCTAATCGGACAGGTAATTCACCCCTCCACTTT
CASRRPNRTGNSPLHF
>.|TRBD1|TRBJ1-2|TRBV28
TGTGCCAGCAGTTGGGACAGGGTAATTGTAGGCTACACCTTC
CASSWDRVIVGYTF
>.|.|TRBJ2-1|TRBV24-1
TGTGCCACCAGTGATTTGTCGAATGAGCAGTTCTTC
CATSDLSNEQFF
>.|TRBD1|TRBJ1-2|TRBV4-3
TGCGCCAGCAGCCAAGGGACAGGGGGGATAGGTGGCTACACCTTC
CASSQGTGGIGGYTF
>.|.|TRBJ2-7|TRBV13
TGTGCCAGCAGCTTAGCGGGGGGCAGGTACGAGCAGTACTTC
CASSLAGGRYEQYF
>few|.|TRBJ1-2|TRBV28
TGTGCCAGCAGTGGTCGGGTTATTAACTATGGCTACACCTTC
CASSGRVINYGYTF
>.|.|TRBJ1-5|TRBV2
TGTGCCAGCAGTCCAGACAGCCAAAATCAGCCCCAGCATTTT
CASSPDSQNQPQHF
>.|.|TRBJ2-5|TRBV30
TGTGCCTGGAGTACACAAGAGACCCAGTACTTC
CAWSTQETQYF
>once|TRBD2|TRBJ2-4|TRBV19
TGTGCCAGTAATCCTAGCGGGGTTAAAAACATTCAGTACTTC
CASNPSGVKNIQYF
>once|.|TRBJ2-2|TRBV19
TGTGCCAGTAGCCCCGACCGGGGCGGGGAGCTGTTTTTT
CASSPDRGGELFF
>.|TRBD1|TRBJ2-7|TRBV7-2
TGTGCCAGCAGCTCAAAGAACAGGGGGCAGTACTTC
CASSSKNRGQYF
>.|.|TRBJ2-5|TRBV9
TGTGCCAGCAGCGTAGGAGGGTCCCAAGAGACCCAGTACTTC
CASSVGGSQETQYF
>once|TRBD2|TRBJ2-1|TRBV11-3
TGTGCCAGCAGCTTGACTAGCGGGAGATCATATGAGCAGTTCTTC
CASSLTSGRSYEQFF
>.|TRBD2|TRBJ2-1|TRBV9
TGTGCCAGCAGCGTGCGACTAGCGGGGGCAAACAATGAGCAGTTCTTC
CASSVRLAGANNEQFF
>.|.|TRBJ2-1|TRBV30
TGTGCCTGGAGTTCGTCCGGACTTGCTTCCTACAATGAGCAGTTCTTC
CAWSSSGLASYNEQFF
>.|.|TRBJ2-7|TRBV5-6
TGTGCCAGCAGCTTGGGGCATCTTCGCGAGCAGTACTTC
CASSLGHLREQYF
>few|.|TRBJ2-5|TRBV18
TGTGCCAGCTCACCAAAGAGAATCCAGTACTTC
CASSPKRIQYF
>.|TRBD2|TRBJ2-1|TRBV29-1
TGCAGCGTTGAAGAATACGCGGGGGGCTCCTACAATGAGCAGTTCTTC
CSVEEYAGGSYNEQFF
>.|.|TRBJ1-1|TRBV29-1
TGCAGCGTTGCAGGGGACACTGAAGCTTTCTTT
CSVAGDTEAFF
>.|TRBD1|TRBJ1-6|TRBV19
TGTGCCAGTAGTCCCGGGACAGATTCACCCCTCCACTTT
CASSPGTDSPLHF
>.|TRBD1|TRBJ1-1|TRBV24-1
TGTGCCACCAGCCTAACAGGGGGGAGTGGGGAAGCTTTCTTT
CATSLTGGSGEAFF
>.|.|TRBJ1-5|TRBV27
TGTGCCAGCAGGGACCTGGGAGGTAGCAATCAGCCCCAGCATTTT
CASRDLGGSNQPQHF
>.|TRBD1|TRBJ2-3|TRBV9
TGTGCCAGCAGCGCCACAGGGGCTAGCACAGATACGCAGTATTTT
CASSATGASTDTQYF
>.|.|TRBJ1-2|TRBV11-2
TGTGCCAGCAGCCTCGACGGACTGTATGGCTACACCTTC
CASSLDGLYGYTF
>.|TRBD1|TRBJ1-6|TRBV7-9
TGTGCCAGCAGCCCTCGCAGGGGGAATTCACCCCTCCACTTT
CASSPRRGNSPLHF
>.|.|TRBJ1-5|TRBV4-3
TGCGCCAGCAGCCAAGATCTTTACGGGAATCAGCCCCAGCATTTT
CASSQDLYGNQPQHF
>.|.|TRBJ2-4|TRBV19
TGTGCCAGTAGCCCAGGCAAAAACATTCAGTACTTC
CASSPGKNIQYF
>.|TRBD2|TRBJ2-5|TRBV7-2
TGTGCCAGCAGCTTAGCGTTAGCGGGGGGGCCGGAGACCCAGTACTTC
CASSLALAGGPETQYF
>.|.|TRBJ1-5|TRBV6-5
TGTGCCAGCAGTACCCAGGGGAATCAGCCCCAGCATTTT
CASSTQGNQPQHF
>.|.|TRBJ2-7|TRBV7-9
TGTGCCAGCAGCTTAGCCGGGAGAAGGGAGTGGGACTTC
CASSLAGRREWDF
>.|TRBD2|TRBJ2-3|TRBV7-2
TGTGCCAGCAGCTTAAGGAGCGGGGGGGCCACAGATACGCAGTATTTT
CASSLRSGGATDTQYF
>.|.|TRBJ2-7|TRBV7-9
TGTGCCAGCAGCTTTGAGGGTGACGAGCAGTACTTC
CASSFEGDEQYF
>.|.|TRBJ1-2|TRBV28
TGTGCCAGCAGAACCCAGGGGTTGGACTATGGCTACACCTTC
CASRTQGLDYGYTF
>.|.|TRBJ2-3|TRBV7-9
TGTGCCAGCAGTCCCTCCTGGCTAGACACAGATACGCAGTATTTT
CASSPSWLDTDTQYF
>few|TRBD1|TRBJ1-1|TRBV13
TGTGCCAGCAGCGTCGACGACAGGGCGACTGAAGCTTTCTTT
CASSVDDRATEAFF
>few|.|TRBJ1-3|TRBV7-8
TGTGCCAGCAGCCCCCGACCGACTCCTGGAAACACCATATATTTT
CASSPRPTPGNTIYF
>.|TRBD2|TRBJ2-1|TRBV9
TGTGCCAGCAGCGCGGCCGGGACTAGCGGGAGGAATGAGCAGTTCTTC
CASSAAGTSGRNEQFF
>.|TRBD2|TRBJ2-5|TRBV5-5
TGTGCCAGCAGCTTGTACCCCGGGGAGGGGGAGACCCAGTACTTC
CASSLYPGEGETQYF
>.|TRBD2|TRBJ2-3|TRBV27
TGTGCCAGCAGTTTATGGCCTCCTGGGGGGGGACGGTCAGATACGCAGTATTTT
CASSLWPPGGGRSDTQYF
>.|.|TRBJ2-1|TRBV4-3
TGCGCCAGCAGCCAAGCGGGGGACTACAATGAGCAGTTCTTC
CASSQAGDYNEQFF
>.|TRBD1|TRBJ1-1|TRBV7-9
TGTGCCAGCAGCGAAACAGGGGGAAACACTGAAGCTTTCTTT
CASSETGGNTEAFF
>.|TRBD1|TRBJ1-5|TRBV28
TGTGCCAGCAGTTTATGGGACAGGGGCGTGGGGAATCAGCCCCAGCATTTT
CASSLWDRGVGNQPQHF
>once|TRBD1|TRBJ2-2|TRBV7-8
TGTGCCAGCAGCCCCGGGGACAGGAACACCGGGGAGCTGTTTTTT
CASSPGDRNTGELFF
>.|.|TRBJ1-1|TRBV7-9
TGTGCCAGCAGCTGGACAATCCGCACTGAAGCTTTCTTT
CASSWTIRTEAFF
>.|TRBD1|TRBJ1-6|TRBV7-2
TGTGCCAGCAGCTCAAGACCGACAGGGGATTCACCCCTCCACTTT
CASSSRPTGDSPLHF